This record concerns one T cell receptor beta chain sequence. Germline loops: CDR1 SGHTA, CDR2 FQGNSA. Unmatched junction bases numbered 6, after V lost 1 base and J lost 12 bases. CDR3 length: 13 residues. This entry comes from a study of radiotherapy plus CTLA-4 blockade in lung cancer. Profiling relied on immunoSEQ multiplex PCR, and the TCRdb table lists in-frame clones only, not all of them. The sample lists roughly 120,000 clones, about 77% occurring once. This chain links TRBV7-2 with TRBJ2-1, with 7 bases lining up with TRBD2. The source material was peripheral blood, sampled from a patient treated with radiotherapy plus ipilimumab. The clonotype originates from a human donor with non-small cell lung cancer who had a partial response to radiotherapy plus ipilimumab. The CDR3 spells CASSLGAGDGQFF. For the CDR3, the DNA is TGTGCCAGCAGCTTAGGGGCGGGGGACGGGCAGTTCTTC.